Included here is one T cell receptor beta chain sequence, with context. Its antigen is still unknown. Base-call qualities are not available, and no considerably larger clone is one nucleotide away. Collaborating institutions collected whole blood in K2EDTA tubes following their own protocols. For TCRbeta analysis, collaborator samples were shipped as frozen whole blood, as isolated PBMCs, or as DNA extracted from either sample type. This sample was included in a study of blood T cell repertoires in COVID-19 (dated by TCRdb to 2020 to 2021). For the study in its entirety: Samples from collaborators originated in the United States, Italy and Spain and spanned both the acute and convalescent phases of COVID-19. The material from the prospective study consisted of cDNA or gDNA derived from T cells, B-cell-depleted T cells, or PBMCs. The dataset comprised deeply sampled blood TCRbeta repertoires from subjects exposed to, actively infected with, or recovered from COVID-19. The repertoires were released in a freely available public database intended as a resource for research on the immune response to SARS-CoV-2. The samples were drawn from the first 160 participants of the ongoing ImmuneRACE study and from over 950 subjects provided by 6 global collaborators. Nearly every sample came with metadata listing a de-identified subject ID, COVID-19 status, age in years and sex. Where available, HLA class I and class II types were obtained from metadata supplied by the sample provider rather than from assay-based typing. The research as a whole found: The quantity of clinical and demographic metadata differed by source and by participant and was supplied without curation.

TCRbeta CDR3 regions were amplified from genomic DNA using the immunoSEQ Assay, a bias-controlled multiplex PCR. Concerning the study's data processing: The number of nucleated cells in each sample was estimated from the amplification of reference gene primers within the assay. To quantify the absolute abundance of each unique TCRbeta CDR3 rearrangement, sequence reads were collapsed and filtered. Productive Simpson clonality was computed per sample as the square root of Simpson's diversity index over productive rearrangements. Not all clones reach the TCRdb copy of this immuneACCESS table, which keeps in-frame sequences only. Checked studies attribute under half of the gap to unresolved V genes and leave the rest unexplained. D and trimming were read from the DNA, whereas the V and J calls and clone size are those reported in that table. Across this sample there are tens of thousands of clones, with about 82% seen only once. The ten largest clones capture under 8% of the sample.

The CDR3 spans 16 residues, from the cysteine through the phenylalanine. The sequence is cut down to CDR3 DNA, 48 bases in frame from base 1. Trimming leaves V shorter by 2 bases and J shorter by 5 bases, with the junction holding 8 bases beyond the gene matches. Sequences SGHDT (CDR1) and YYEEEE (CDR2) are obtained from the germline V gene. Recombination connected TRBV5-6 to TRBJ1-4, with 8 middle bases fitting TRBD1. This receptor was obtained from a man aged 45 to 65 with active COVID-19. The sequenced material came from peripheral blood. This receptor has the CDR3 CASSFGNTGGNEKLFF. The DNA sequence follows: TGTGCCAGCAGCTTTGGTAATACAGGGGGAAATGAAAAACTGTTTTTT.